This T cell receptor beta chain was captured by sequencing in a study of a mutant IDH1 vaccine in newly diagnosed glioma. Background on the study: Treated patients had a mean age of 40.4 years and an approximately 60% male, about 38% female split.

Using immunoSEQ multiplex PCR, the repertoire was profiled, and TCRdb retains in-frame clones only, with some absent. The data hold roughly 34,000 clones, with 90% observed a single time. The time point was: week 47, end of study. Mutant IDH1 20-mer peptide, at 300 ug, made up each vaccine dose, with topical imiquimod. V lost 0 bases, J lost 2 bases, and 8 bases stayed unmatched. The CDR3 contains 18 residues. The germline V gene encodes CDR1 LGHNA and CDR2 YNFKEQ. To note about this clone: The antigen remains undetermined.

Study-level findings and limits: Alterations occurring in top peripheral T cell clonotypes seemed unrelated to pseudoprogression.

The clonotype comes from a woman aged 40 to 50 with glioma. V usage is TRBV4-2 and J usage is TRBJ2-2, with 8 nucleotides matching TRBD2. The sequencing used PBMCs, collected from a glioma patient whose treatment included an IDH1 peptide vaccine. The CDR3 sequence: CASSQDGSGGTNTGELFF. As DNA, the CDR3 is TGTGCCAGCAGCCAAGATGGAAGCGGGGGCACTAACACCGGGGAGCTGTTTTTT.